These 14 T cell receptor beta chains were sequenced from one sample in a study of blood T cell repertoires in COVID-19. TCRdb's copy holds only in-frame clones and misses some; the assay was immunoSEQ multiplex PCR. The sample includes roughly 250,000 clones, 85% to 90% seen only once; the top ten take approximately 0.84%. The sample consisted of peripheral blood. Receptors were obtained from a young man with acute or convalescent COVID-19.

The V gene is TRBV28, the J gene TRBJ2-7, with TRBD2 identical over 8 bases. The V gene end was trimmed by 9 bases and the J gene end by 5 bases; junction bases not matched to a gene: 12. Germline V gene data show CDR1 as MDHEN and CDR2 as SYDVKM. This CDR3 spans 14 amino acids. The CDR3 bases are TGTGCCAGTTCCCGGGGGGGCCTTAGGGACGAGCAGTACTTC. It is translated as CASSRGGLRDEQYF.

The V call is TRBV5-6, the J call TRBJ2-7; TRBD1 is a possible D gene (5 bases). The CDR3 spans 17 residues. Looked up from germline, CDR1 is SGHDT and CDR2 is YYEEEE. Trimming pared 3 bases from V and 0 bases from J, leaving 19 bases between. The CDR3 sequence: CASSSRRRGIYSYEQYF. CDR3 nucleotide sequence: TGTGCCAGCAGCTCACGACGTAGGGGAATTTACTCCTACGAGCAGTACTTC.

This clone was observed a single time. This chain joins TRBV18 and TRBJ2-2; D call uncertain. V lost 2 bases to trimming and J lost 2 bases, with 6 bases between them. The CDR3 consists of 14 residues. CDR1 and CDR2 from the germline V gene are KGHSH and LQKENI. CDR3 nucleotide sequence: TGTGCCAGCTCACCAAGACTTAACACCGGGGAGCTGTTTTTT. It yields the protein CASSPRLNTGELFF.

J is TRBJ1-1 and V is TRBV18; D is ambiguous. Germline lookup yields CDR1 KGHSH and CDR2 LQKENI. V lost 2 bases and J lost 0, with 7 bases in between. This CDR3 is 14 amino acids long. CDR3 DNA: TGTGCCAGCTCACCAATCTTGTTGAACACTGAAGCTTTCTTT. It translates to CASSPILLNTEAFF.

This chain joins TRBV30 and TRBJ2-7; 10 bases line up with TRBD2. Germline CDR1 and CDR2: GTSNPN and SVGIG (reference sequence). This CDR3 has 13 residues. After removal of 7 bases from V and 0 bases from J, the junction contained 3 bases not matched to a gene. The CDR3 region is CAYLAGDSYEQYF. Here the CDR3 DNA reads TGTGCCTATCTAGCGGGAGACTCCTACGAGCAGTACTTC.

The chain links TRBV2 to TRBJ2-2; weak D call: TRBD2 (6 bases). The CDR3 is 13 amino acids. CDR1 is SNHLY, CDR2 FYNNEI, per germline. The V gene lost 4 bases and the J gene lost 6 bases, with 9 bases spanning the gap. CDR3: CASSGLVAGELFF. CDR3 nucleotide sequence: TGTGCCAGCAGTGGACTAGTAGCCGGGGAGCTGTTTTTT.

The V and J genes are TRBV19 and TRBJ2-3; possibly TRBD1 for D (5 bases). V was shortened by 6 bases and J by 0 bases, with 10 bases between the two germline ends. Germline V gene lookup returns CDR1 LNHDA and CDR2 SQIVND (reference sequence). The CDR3 has 14 amino acids. The CDR3 region is CASRDPGSTDTQYF. The DNA of the CDR3 is TGTGCCAGTAGGGACCCAGGGAGCACAGATACGCAGTATTTT. Based on the CDR3 plus reference TRBV19 and TRBJ2-3, the full variable domain is DGGITQSPKYLFRKEGQNVTLSCEQNLNHDAMYWYRQDPGQGLRLIYYSQIVNDFQKGDIAEGYSVSREKKESFPLTVTSAQKNPTAFYLCASRDPGSTDTQYFGPGTRLTVL.

The CDR3 DNA reads TGTGCCTGGAGCAGACTAGCGGGGGGCACAGATACGCAGTATTTT. It encodes CAWSRLAGGTDTQYF. This chain joins TRBV30 and TRBJ2-3; TRBD2 matches at 12 bases. Trimming cost V 3 bases and J 1 base; bases outside gene matches: 2. Germline CDR1 reads GTSNPN; CDR2 reads SVGIG (reference sequence). The CDR3 is 15 residues long.

The chain links TRBV19 to TRBJ1-5; tentatively, D is TRBD1 (5 bases). The germline gives CDR1 LNHDA, CDR2 SQIVND (reference sequence). Trimming took off 3 bases at V and 0 bases at J, with 12 bases between the two ends. This CDR3 has 16 residues. The CDR3 is CASSIGKGASNQPQHF. In nucleotides, the CDR3 is TGTGCCAGTAGTATTGGGAAAGGGGCTAGCAATCAGCCCCAGCATTTT.

V usage is TRBV5-1 and J usage is TRBJ1-4; D remains ambiguous. Trimming removed 2 bases from V and 9 bases from J, with 14 bases in between. Germline V gene data show CDR1 as SGHRS and CDR2 as YFSETQ. The CDR3 is made up of 14 amino acids. CDR3 region: CASSFGTDGQKLFF. The DNA of the CDR3 is TGCGCCAGCAGCTTCGGTACGGATGGGCAAAAACTGTTTTTT. Full variable domain (rest looked up from reference TRBV5-1 and TRBJ1-4): KAGVTQTPRYLIKTRGQQVTLSCSPISGHRSVSWYQQTPGQGLQFLFEYFSETQRNKGNFPGRFSGRQFSNSRSEMNVSTLELGDSALYLCASSFGTDGQKLFFGSGTQLSVL.

This chain links TRBV19 with TRBJ2-7, with a tentative D call TRBD2 (5 bases). The CDR3 contains 13 residues. The germline V and J ends were trimmed by 3 bases and 6 bases, with 12 bases remaining between them. The germline gives CDR1 LNHDA, CDR2 SQIVND (reference sequence). Here the CDR3 reads CASSIEVAGEQYF. In DNA form, the CDR3 reads TGTGCCAGTAGTATCGAGGTGGCGGGCGAGCAGTACTTC.

This chain uses TRBV29-1 with TRBJ1-2, with D unclear. The germline V gene encodes CDR1 SQVTM and CDR2 ANQGSEA. Trimming left V 4 bases short and J 3 bases short, with 9 bases between. The CDR3 runs 12 residues. The CDR3 protein is CSVAREDYGYTF. CDR3 DNA: TGCAGCGTTGCCCGGGAGGACTATGGCTACACCTTC.

The genes are TRBV4-1 and TRBJ2-2; TRBD2 might be the D (5 bases). Trimming pared 1 base from V and 4 bases from J, leaving 10 bases between. Germline V gene lookup returns CDR1 MGHRA and CDR2 YSYEKL. The CDR3 is 15 amino acids. CDR3 sequence reads: CASSQGSGITGELFF. The DNA for the CDR3 is TGCGCCAGCAGCCAAGGGAGCGGCATCACCGGGGAGCTGTTTTTT.

This sequence joins TRBV29-1 and TRBJ1-4, with a weak D call TRBD1 (5 bases). Germline V CDR1 and CDR2: SQVTM, ANQGSEA. The CDR3 loop spans 12 amino acids. V shed 8 bases and J shed 7 bases, with 14 bases lying between them. The CDR3 nucleotides are TGCAGCTTCCGGGGGGGAAGTGAAAAACTGTTTTTT. Protein sequence: CSFRGGSEKLFF.